Included here is one TCR beta chain sequence, with context. Its antigen is undetermined. This record comes from a study of T cell repertoires in cytomegalovirus infection. Study-wide background: The authors used CMV epitopes that were HLA-C-restricted (recently identified) and HLA-B-restricted (well studied). It was the public TCR beta signatures that indicated both CMV infection and matching HLA type. Notes on the study in general: Dominating the ex vivo response were HLA-C-restricted CMV-specific TCR beta clonotypes. Cumulative frequency of public TCR beta families picked out carriers of CMV plus the relevant HLA.

TCRdb independently ran MiXCR on the reads; one entry per CDR3 protein. The table shows some 110,000 distinct CDR3 sequences, with over 30% occurring only once. The CDR3 runs to 15 residues. The ends were cut back, 1 base at V and 3 bases at J, with 10 bases in the middle. Germline V gene sequence: CDR1 MGHRA, CDR2 YSYEKL. The TCR comes from a human donor in good health (CMV status not recorded). Some clones in this sample may be carry-over from other donors' samples. The sequencing here drew on CD8+ T cells from cultured PBMCs, taken from culture after CMV antigen stimulation. This chain links TRBV4-1 with TRBJ1-5; D is unresolved. The CDR3 here is CASSQGGWANQPQHF. As DNA, the CDR3 is TGCGCCAGCAGCCAAGGAGGGTGGGCCAATCAGCCCCAGCATTTT.